This TCR beta chain was sequenced during a study of blood T cell repertoires in COVID-19. Study overall: Sites across the United States, Italy and Spain contributed samples from acute and convalescent COVID-19.

With 0 bases clipped from V and 11 bases from J, the junction kept 1 base outside the gene matches. Germline CDR1 is SGHRS and CDR2 is YFSETQ. This CDR3 has 14 amino acids. Clones were sequenced by immunoSEQ multiplex PCR, and TCRdb holds only the in-frame ones, with some missing. Here the sample spans 230,000 or so clones, roughly 88% being singletons. Material: PBMCs or T cells enriched from blood (not recorded which). This receptor was obtained from a woman aged 35 to 49 with acute COVID-19. The gene calls are TRBV5-1 and TRBJ1-6, with TRBD1 matching 11 bases. In DNA, the CDR3 is TGCGCCAGCAGCTTGGGGACAGGGGGCGCACCCCTCCACTTT. Translated: CASSLGTGGAPLHF.